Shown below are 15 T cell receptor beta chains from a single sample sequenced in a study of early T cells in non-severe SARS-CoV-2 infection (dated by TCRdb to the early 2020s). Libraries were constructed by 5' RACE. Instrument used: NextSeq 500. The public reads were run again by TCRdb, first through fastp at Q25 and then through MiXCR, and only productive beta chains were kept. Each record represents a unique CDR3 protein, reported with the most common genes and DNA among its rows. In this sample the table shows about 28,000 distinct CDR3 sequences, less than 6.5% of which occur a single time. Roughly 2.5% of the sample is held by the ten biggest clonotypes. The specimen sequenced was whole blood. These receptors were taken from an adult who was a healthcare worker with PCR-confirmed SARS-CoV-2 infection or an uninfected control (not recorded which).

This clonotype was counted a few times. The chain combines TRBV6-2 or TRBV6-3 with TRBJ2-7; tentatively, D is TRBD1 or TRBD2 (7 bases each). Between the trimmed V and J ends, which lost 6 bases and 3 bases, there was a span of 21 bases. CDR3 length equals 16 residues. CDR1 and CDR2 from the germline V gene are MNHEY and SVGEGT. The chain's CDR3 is CASRHPQGGSFYEQYF. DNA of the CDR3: TGTGCCAGCAGGCACCCGCAGGGGGGGAGCTTCTACGAGCAGTACTTC.

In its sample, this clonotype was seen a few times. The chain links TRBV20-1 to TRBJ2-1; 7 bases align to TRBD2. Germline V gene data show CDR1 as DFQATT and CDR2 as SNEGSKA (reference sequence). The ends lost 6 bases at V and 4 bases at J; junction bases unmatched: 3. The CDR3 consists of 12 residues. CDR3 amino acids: CSAEGGYNEQFF. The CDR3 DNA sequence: TGCAGTGCCGAGGGAGGGTACAATGAGCAGTTCTTC.

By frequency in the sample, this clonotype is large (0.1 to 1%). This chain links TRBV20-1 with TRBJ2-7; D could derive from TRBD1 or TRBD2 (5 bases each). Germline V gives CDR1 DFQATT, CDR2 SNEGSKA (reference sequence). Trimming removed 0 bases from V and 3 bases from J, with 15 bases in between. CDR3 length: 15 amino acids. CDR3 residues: CSAREGPVGIYEQYF. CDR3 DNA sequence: TGCAGTGCTAGAGAGGGACCGGTGGGAATCTACGAGCAGTACTTC.

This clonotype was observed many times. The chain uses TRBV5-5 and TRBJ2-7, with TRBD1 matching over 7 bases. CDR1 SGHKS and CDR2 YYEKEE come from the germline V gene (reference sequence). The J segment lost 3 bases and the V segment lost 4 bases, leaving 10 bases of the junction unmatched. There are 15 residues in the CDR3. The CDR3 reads CASSQTGTAVYEQYF. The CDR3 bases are TGTGCCAGCAGCCAAACCGGGACAGCGGTCTACGAGCAGTACTTC.

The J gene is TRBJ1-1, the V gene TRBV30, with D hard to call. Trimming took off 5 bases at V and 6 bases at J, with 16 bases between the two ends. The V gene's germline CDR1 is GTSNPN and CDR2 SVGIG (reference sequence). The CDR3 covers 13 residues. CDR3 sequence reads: CAWCLDSNAEAFF. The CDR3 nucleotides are TGTGCCTGGTGCCTCGATTCCAACGCTGAAGCTTTCTTT.

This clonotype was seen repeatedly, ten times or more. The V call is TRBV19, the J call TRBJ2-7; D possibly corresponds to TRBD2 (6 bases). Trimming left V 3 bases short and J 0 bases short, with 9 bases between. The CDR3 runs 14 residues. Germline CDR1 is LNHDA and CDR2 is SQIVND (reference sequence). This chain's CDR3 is CASSMGGTSYEQYF. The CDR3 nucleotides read TGTGCCAGTAGTATGGGCGGGACCTCCTACGAGCAGTACTTC. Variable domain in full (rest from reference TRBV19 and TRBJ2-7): DGGITQSPKYLFRKEGQNVTLSCEQNLNHDAMYWYRQDPGQGLRLIYYSQIVNDFQKGDIAEGYSVSREKKESFPLTVTSAQKNPTAFYLCASSMGGTSYEQYFGPGTRLTVT.

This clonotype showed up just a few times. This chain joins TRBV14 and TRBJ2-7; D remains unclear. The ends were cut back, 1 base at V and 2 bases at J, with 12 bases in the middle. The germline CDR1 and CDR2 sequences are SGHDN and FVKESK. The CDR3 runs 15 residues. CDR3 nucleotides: TGTGCCAGCAGCCAAGGGTTTGCAGGCCCCTACGAGCAGTACTTC. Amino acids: CASSQGFAGPYEQYF.

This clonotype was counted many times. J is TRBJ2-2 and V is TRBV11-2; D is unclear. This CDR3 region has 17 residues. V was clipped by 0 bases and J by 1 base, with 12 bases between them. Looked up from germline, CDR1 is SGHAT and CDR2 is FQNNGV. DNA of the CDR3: TGTGCCAGCAGCTTAGAGCCAGAGGTGGGGAACACCGGGGAGCTGTTTTTT. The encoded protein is CASSLEPEVGNTGELFF.

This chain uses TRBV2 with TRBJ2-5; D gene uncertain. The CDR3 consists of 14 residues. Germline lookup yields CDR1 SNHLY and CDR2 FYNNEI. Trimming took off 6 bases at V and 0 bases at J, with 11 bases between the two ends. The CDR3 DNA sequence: TGTGCCAGCAGCCCTGGAGCGAACCAAGAGACCCAGTACTTC. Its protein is CASSPGANQETQYF.

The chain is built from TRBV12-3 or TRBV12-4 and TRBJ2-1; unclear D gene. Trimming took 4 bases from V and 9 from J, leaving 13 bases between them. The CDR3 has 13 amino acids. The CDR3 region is CASSSTNKGEQFF. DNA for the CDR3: TGTGCCAGCAGTTCGACCAACAAAGGTGAGCAGTTCTTC.

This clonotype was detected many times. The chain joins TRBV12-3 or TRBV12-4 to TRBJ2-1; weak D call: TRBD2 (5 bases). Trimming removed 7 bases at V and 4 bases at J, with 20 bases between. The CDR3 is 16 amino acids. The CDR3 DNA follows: TGTGCCAGCACTTCTCTCCGCGAGAGGGTATACAATGAGCAGTTCTTC. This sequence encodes CASTSLRERVYNEQFF.

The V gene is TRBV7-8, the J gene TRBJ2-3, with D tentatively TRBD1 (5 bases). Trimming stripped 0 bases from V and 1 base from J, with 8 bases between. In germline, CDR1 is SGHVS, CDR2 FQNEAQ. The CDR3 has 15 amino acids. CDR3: CASSLAARGTDTQYF. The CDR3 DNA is TGTGCCAGCAGCTTAGCGGCCAGGGGCACAGATACGCAGTATTTT.

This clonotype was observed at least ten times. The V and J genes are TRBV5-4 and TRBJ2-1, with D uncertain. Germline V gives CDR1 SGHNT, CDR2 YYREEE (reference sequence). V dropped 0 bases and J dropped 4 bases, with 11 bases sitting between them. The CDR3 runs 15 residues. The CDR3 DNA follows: TGTGCCAGCAGCTTGGGGCAGGAAACGTACAATGAGCAGTTCTTC. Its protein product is CASSLGQETYNEQFF.

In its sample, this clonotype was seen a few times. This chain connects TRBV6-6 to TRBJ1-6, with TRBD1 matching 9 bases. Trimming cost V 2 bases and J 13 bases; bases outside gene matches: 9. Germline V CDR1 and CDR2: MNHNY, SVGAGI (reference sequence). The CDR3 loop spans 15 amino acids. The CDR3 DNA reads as TGTGCCAGCAGTTACACCCCGGGACAGGGACAGCCCCTCCACTTT. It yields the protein CASSYTPGQGQPLHF.

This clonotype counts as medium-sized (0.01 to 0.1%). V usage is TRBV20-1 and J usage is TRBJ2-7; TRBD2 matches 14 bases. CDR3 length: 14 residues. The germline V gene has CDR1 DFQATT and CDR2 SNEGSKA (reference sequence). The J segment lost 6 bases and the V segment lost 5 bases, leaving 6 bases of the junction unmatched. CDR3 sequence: CSAHGTSGGSEQYF. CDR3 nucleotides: TGCAGTGCTCACGGGACTAGCGGGGGATCCGAGCAGTACTTC.